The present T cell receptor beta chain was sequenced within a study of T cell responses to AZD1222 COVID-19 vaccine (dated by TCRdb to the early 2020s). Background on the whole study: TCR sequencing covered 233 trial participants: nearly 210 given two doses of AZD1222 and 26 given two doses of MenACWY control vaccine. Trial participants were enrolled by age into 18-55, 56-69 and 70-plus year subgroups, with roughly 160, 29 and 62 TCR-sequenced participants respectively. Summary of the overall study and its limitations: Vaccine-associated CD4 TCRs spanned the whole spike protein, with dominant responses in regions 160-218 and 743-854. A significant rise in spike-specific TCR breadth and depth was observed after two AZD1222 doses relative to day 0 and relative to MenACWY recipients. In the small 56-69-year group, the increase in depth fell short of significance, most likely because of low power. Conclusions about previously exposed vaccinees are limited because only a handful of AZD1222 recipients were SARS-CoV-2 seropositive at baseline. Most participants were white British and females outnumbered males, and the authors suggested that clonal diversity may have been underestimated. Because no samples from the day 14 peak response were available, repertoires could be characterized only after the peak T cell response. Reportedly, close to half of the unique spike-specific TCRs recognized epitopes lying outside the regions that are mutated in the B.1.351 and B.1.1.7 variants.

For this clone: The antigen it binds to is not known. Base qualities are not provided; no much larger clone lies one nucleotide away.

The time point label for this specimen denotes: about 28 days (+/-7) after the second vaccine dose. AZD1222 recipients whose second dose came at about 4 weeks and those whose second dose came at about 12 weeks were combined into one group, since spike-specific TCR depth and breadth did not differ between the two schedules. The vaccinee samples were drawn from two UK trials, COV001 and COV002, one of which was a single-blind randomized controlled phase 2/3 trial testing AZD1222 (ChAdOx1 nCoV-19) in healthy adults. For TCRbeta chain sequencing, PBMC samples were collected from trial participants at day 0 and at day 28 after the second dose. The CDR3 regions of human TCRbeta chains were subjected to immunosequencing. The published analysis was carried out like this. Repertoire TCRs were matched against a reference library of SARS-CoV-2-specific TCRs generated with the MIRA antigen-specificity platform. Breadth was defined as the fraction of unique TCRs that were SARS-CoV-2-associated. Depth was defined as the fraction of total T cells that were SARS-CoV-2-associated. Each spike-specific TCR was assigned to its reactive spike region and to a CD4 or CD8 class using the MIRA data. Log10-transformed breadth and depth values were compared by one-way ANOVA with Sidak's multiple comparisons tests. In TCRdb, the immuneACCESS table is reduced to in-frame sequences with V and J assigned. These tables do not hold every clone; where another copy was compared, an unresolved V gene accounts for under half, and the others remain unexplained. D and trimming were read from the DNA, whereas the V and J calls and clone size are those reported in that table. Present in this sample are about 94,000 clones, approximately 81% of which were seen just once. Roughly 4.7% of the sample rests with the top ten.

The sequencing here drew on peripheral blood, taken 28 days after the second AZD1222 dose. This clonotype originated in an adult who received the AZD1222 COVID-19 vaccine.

The nucleotide sequence is TGTGCCAGCAGCCTCGTTTTAGCGGGATCCTACGAGCAGTACTTC. The encoded protein is CASSLVLAGSYEQYF. The rearrangement joined TRBV2 to TRBJ2-7; the central 8 bases match TRBD2. Its CDR3 holds 15 amino acids, cysteine through phenylalanine. Left in the record is the CDR3 DNA by itself, 45 bases read in frame from the first base. The germline V gene specifies SNHLY as CDR1 and FYNNEI as CDR2. V loses 6 bases at its end and J loses 1 base; junction bases beyond the gene matches: 8.